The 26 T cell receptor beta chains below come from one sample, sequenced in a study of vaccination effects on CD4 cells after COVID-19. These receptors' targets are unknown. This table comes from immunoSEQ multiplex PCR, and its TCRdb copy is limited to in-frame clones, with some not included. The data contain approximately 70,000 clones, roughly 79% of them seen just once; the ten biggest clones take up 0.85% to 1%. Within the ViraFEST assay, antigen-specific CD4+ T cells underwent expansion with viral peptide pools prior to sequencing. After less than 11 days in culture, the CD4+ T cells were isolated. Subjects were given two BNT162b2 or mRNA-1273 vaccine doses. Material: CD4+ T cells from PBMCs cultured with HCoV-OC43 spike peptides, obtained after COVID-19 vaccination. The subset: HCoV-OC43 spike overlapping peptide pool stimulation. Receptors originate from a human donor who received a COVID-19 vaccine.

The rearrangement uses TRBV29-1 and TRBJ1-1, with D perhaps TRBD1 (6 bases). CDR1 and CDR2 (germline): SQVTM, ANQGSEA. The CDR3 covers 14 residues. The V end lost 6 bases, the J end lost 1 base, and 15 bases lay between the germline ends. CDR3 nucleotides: TGCAGCGTCACCCAGACAGGCGAGAACACTGAAGCTTTCTTT. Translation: CSVTQTGENTEAFF.

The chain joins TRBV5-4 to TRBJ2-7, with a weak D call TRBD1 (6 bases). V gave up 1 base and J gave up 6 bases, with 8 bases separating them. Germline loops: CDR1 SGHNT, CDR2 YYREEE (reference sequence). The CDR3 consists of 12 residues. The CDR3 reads CASSLLGGEQYV. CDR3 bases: TGTGCCAGCAGCTTGTTAGGGGGCGAGCAGTACGTC.

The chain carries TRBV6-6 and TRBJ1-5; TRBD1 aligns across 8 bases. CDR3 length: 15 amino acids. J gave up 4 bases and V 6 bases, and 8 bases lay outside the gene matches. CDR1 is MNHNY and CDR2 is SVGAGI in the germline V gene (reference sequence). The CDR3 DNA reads TGTGCCAGCAGAAACCAGGGGGCCGGGAATCAGCCCCAGCATTTT. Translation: CASRNQGAGNQPQHF.

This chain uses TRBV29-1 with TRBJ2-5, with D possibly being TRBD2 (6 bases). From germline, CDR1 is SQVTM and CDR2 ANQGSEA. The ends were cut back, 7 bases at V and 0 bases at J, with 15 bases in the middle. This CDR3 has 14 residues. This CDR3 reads CSGGTPSYQETQYF. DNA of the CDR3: TGCAGCGGGGGGACTCCTTCGTACCAAGAGACCCAGTACTTC.

In DNA, the CDR3 is TGTGCCAGCAGCCAGCAGGGACAGTGGGAGGGCTACACCTTC. It codes for CASSQQGQWEGYTF. V and J are TRBV3-1 (or the pseudogene TRBV3-2) and TRBJ1-2, with 7 bases that match TRBD1. The CDR3 runs 14 residues. Germline V CDR1 and CDR2: LGHDT, YNNKEL (reference sequence). V dropped 3 bases and J dropped 8; count of bases not matched to a gene: 9.

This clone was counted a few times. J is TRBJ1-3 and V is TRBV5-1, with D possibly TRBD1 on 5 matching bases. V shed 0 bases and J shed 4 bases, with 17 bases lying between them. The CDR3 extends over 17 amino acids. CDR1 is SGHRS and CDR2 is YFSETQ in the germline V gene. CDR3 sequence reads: CASSLDGSPRGGNTIYF. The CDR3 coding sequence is TGCGCCAGCAGCTTGGATGGGTCACCAAGGGGAGGAAACACCATATATTTT.

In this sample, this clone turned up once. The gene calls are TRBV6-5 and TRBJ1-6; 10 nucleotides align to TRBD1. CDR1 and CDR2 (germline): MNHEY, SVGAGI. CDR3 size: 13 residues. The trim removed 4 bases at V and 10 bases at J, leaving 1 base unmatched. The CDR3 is CASSSDRGSPLHF. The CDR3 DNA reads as TGTGCCAGCAGTTCGGACAGGGGGTCACCCCTCCACTTT.

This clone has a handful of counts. The CDR3 nucleotides are TGTGCCAGCTCACCACCCGGCAGGGTGAACACCGGGGAGCTGTTTTTT. Its translation is CASSPPGRVNTGELFF. This chain joins TRBV18 and TRBJ2-2; perhaps TRBD1 as D (5 bases). The CDR3 covers 16 residues. Germline V gives CDR1 KGHSH, CDR2 LQKENI. V was shortened by 0 bases and J by 1 base, with 9 bases between the two germline ends.

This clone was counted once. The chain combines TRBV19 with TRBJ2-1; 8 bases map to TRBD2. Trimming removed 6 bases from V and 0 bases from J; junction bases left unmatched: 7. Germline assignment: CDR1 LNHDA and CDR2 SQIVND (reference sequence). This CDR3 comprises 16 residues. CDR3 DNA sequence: TGTGCCAGTAGCCGTCTAGCGGGCTACTCCTACAATGAGCAGTTCTTC. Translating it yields CASSRLAGYSYNEQFF.

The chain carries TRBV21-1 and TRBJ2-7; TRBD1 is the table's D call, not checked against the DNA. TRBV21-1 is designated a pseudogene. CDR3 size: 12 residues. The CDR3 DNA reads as TGTGCCAGCATAAGACAGGGGCACGAGCAGTACGTC. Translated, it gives CASIRQGHEQYV.

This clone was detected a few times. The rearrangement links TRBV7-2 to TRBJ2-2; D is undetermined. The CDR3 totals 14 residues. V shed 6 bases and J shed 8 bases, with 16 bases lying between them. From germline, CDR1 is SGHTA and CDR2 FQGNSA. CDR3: CASRPGPSQGELFF. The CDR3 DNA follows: TGTGCCAGCAGGCCCGGGCCCTCCCAGGGGGAGCTGTTTTTT.

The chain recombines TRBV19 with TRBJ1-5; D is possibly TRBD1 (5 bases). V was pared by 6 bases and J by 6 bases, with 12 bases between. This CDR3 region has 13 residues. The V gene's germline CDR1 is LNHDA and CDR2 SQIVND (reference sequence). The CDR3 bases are TGTGCCAGTAGCTGGGACGGATTTCAGCCCCAGCATTTT. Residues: CASSWDGFQPQHF.

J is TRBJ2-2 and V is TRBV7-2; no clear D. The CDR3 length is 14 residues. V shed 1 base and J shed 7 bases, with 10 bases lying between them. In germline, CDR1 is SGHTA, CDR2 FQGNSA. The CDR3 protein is CASSLVRWGGELFF. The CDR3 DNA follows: TGTGCCAGCAGCTTAGTCCGGTGGGGCGGGGAGCTGTTTTTT.

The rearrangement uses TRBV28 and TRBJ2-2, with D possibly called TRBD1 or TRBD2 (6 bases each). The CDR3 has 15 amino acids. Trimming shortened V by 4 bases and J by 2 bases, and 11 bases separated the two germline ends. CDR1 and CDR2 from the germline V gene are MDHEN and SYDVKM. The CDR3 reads CASSSSGANTGELFF. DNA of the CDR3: TGTGCCAGCAGTTCGTCGGGGGCAAACACCGGGGAGCTGTTTTTT.

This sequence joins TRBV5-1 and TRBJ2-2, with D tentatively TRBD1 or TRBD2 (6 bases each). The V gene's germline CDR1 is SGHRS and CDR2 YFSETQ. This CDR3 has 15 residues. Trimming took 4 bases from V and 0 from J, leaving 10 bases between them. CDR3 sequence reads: CASSRGTTNTGELFF. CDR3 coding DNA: TGCGCCAGCAGCCGCGGGACAACGAACACCGGGGAGCTGTTTTTT.

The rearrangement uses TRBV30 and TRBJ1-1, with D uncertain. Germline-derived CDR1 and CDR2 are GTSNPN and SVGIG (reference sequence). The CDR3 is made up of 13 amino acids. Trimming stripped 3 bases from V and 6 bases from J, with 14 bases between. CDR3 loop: CAWSSIAVAEAFF. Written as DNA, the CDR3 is TGTGCCTGGAGCTCTATTGCCGTCGCTGAAGCTTTCTTT. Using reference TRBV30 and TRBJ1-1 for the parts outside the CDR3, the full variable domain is SQTIHQWPATLVQPVGSPLSLECTVEGTSNPNLYWYRQAAGRGLQLLFYSVGIGQISSEVPQNLSASRPQDRQFILSSKKLLLSDSGFYLCAWSSIAVAEAFFGQGTRLTVV.

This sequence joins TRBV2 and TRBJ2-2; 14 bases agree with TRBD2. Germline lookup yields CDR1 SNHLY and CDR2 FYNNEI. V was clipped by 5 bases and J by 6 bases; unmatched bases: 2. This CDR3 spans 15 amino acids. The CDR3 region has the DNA TGTGCCAGCAGTCGACTAGCGGGGGGGTCCGGGGAGCTGTTTTTT. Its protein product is CASSRLAGGSGELFF.

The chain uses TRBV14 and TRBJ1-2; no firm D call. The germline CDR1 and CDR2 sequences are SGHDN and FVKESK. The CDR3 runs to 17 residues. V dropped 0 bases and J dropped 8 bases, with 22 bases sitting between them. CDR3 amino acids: CASSQDRGQVQFYGYTF. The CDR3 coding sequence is TGTGCCAGCAGCCAAGATCGAGGGCAAGTCCAATTCTACGGCTACACCTTC.

As DNA, the CDR3 is TGTGCCACCAGTGATTTCCAGCCTAGTCCCCACGCCTACGAGCAGTACGTC. It is translated as CATSDFQPSPHAYEQYV. This rearrangement joins TRBV24-1 to TRBJ2-7, with D uncertain. The germline CDR1 and CDR2 sequences are KGHDR and SFDVKD. This CDR3 spans 17 amino acids. The ends were cut back, 1 base at V and 2 bases at J, with 17 bases in the middle.

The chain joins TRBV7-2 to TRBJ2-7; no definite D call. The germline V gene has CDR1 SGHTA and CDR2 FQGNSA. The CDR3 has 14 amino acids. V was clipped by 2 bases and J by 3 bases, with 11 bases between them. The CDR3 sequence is CASSLNGQNYEQYV. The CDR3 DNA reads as TGTGCCAGCAGCTTAAATGGGCAGAACTACGAGCAGTACGTC.

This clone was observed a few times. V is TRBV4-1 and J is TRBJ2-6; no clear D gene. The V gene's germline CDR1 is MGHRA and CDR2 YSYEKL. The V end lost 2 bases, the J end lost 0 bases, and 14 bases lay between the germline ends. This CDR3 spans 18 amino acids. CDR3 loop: CASSQLDMIPSGANVLTF. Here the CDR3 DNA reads TGCGCCAGCAGCCAACTAGACATGATTCCCTCTGGGGCCAACGTCCTGACTTTC.

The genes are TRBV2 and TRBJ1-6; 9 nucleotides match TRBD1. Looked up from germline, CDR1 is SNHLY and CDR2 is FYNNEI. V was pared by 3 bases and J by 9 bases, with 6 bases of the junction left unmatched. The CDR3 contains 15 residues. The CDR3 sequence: CASSEDRGRGSPLHF. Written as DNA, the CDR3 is TGTGCCAGCAGTGAGGACAGGGGTAGGGGTTCACCCCTCCACTTT.

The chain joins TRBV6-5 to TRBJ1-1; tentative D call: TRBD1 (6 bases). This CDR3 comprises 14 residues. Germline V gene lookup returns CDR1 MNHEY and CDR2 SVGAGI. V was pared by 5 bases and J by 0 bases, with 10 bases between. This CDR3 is CASSTGFMNTEAFF. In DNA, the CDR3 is TGTGCCAGCAGTACAGGGTTTATGAACACTGAAGCTTTCTTT.

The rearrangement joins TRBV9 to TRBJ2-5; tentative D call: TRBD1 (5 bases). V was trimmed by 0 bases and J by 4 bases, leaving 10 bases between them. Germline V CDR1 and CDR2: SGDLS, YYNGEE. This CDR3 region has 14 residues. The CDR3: CASSVEQDPETQYF. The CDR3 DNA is TGTGCCAGCAGCGTAGAACAGGACCCAGAGACCCAGTACTTC.

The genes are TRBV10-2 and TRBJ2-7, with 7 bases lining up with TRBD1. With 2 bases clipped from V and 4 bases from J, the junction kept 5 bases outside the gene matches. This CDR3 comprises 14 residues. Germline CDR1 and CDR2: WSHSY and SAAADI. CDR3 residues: CASSEPHRGYEQYV. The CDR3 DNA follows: TGCGCCAGCAGTGAGCCGCACAGGGGATACGAGCAGTACGTC.

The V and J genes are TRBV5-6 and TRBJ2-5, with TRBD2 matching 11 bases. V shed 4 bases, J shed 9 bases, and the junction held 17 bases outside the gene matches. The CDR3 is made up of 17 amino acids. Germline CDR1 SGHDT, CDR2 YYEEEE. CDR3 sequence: CASSPALAGGDNRAQYF. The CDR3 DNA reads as TGTGCCAGCAGCCCCGCGCTAGCGGGGGGTGACAACAGGGCCCAGTACTTC.